This T cell receptor (beta chain) was sequenced during a study of early T cells in non-severe SARS-CoV-2 infection (TCRdb year 2021). Regarding the research as a whole: Because TCR sequencing was done on bulk RNA from unsorted whole blood, the alpha and beta chains could not be paired. Results and caveats for the whole study, not just this receptor: VDJdb matching was skewed toward anti-spike CD8 responses and likely underestimated virus-specific expansions, missing private and CD4 specificities.

V is trimmed back by 4 bases and J by 5 bases, and the junction contains 11 bases that no gene match accounts for. CDR1 and CDR2 are read off the germline V gene as SNHLY and FYNNEI. From the cysteine through the phenylalanine, the CDR3 covers 16 amino acids. CDR3 DNA is the only sequence kept; it has 48 bases, read in frame from the first base. The receptor library was made with 5' RACE. These reads were obtained on a NextSeq 500. In the TCR library protocol, unique molecular identifiers were attached to individual cDNA molecules to correct for PCR bias and sequencing error. TCR alpha and beta chains were both sequenced, and the abundances of alpha and beta sequences in each sample were closely correlated with each other. The study's own analysis went as follows. Decombinator V4 was used to annotate TCR sequences for V gene, J gene and CDR3. TCRs were defined as expanded if a significant change between any two time points was detected under a Poisson model with p below 0.0001. TCR abundances were normalised to the total number of TCRs sequenced per sample and were expressed as counts per million. TRAV1-2 paired with TRAJ12, TRAJ20 or TRAJ33 defined MAIT TCRs, while TRAV10 paired with TRAJ18 defined iNKT TCRs. VDJdb, accessed 1 November 2021, was searched for CMV, EBV and SARS-CoV-2 annotated TCRs, with TCRs annotated for multiple antigens excluded. TCRdb's own reprocessing of the public reads used fastp at Q25 and MiXCR and kept productive beta chains. Each CDR3 protein appears once, grouped with its most common genes and DNA. The V and J calls were determined by TCRdb, not by the authors. For this sample the table gives tens of thousands of distinct CDR3 sequences, of which about 9.9% were detected only once. The ten largest clones represent 10% of the sample.

A case-control design nested within a healthcare worker cohort in London, UK, was used, with weekly nasopharyngeal swab PCR tests and blood sampling performed. Between 23 and 31 March 2020, the week of the UK lockdown, healthcare workers were enrolled and then followed up weekly for as long as 16 weeks. In its sample, this clonotype was seen many times. Its cognate antigen has yet to be identified. No qualities accompany the bases; no much larger clone lies one base away. The sequence joins TRBV2 to TRBJ1-5; the central 7 bases match TRBD1. Source material: whole blood. This TCR was sampled from an adult who was a healthcare worker with PCR-confirmed SARS-CoV-2 infection or an uninfected control (not recorded which). The nucleotide sequence reads TGTGCCAGCAGTGTAAGACAGGGCCGGGCTGATCAGCCCCAGCATTTT. This encodes CASSVRQGRADQPQHF.